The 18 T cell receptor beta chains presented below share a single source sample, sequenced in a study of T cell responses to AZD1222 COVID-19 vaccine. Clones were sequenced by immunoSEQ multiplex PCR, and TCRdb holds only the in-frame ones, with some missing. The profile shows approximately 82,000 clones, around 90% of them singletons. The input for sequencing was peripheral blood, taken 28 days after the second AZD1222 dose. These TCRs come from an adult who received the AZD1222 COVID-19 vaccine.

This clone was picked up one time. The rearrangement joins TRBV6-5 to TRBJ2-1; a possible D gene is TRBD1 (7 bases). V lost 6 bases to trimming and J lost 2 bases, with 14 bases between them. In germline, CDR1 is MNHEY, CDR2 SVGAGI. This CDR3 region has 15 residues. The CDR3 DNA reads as TGTGCCAGCAGCCGGACAGGCGGGACCTACAATGAGCAGTTCTTC. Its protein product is CASSRTGGTYNEQFF.

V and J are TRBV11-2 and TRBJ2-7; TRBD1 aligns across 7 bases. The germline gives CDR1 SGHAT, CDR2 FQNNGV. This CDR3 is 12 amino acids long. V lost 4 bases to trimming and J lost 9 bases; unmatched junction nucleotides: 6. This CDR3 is CASSSQGQGQYF. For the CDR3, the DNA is TGTGCCAGCAGCTCACAGGGGCAGGGGCAGTACTTC.

The CDR3, as DNA: TGTGCCAGCAGTTTCCGCAGGAGTACGCAGTATTTT. It specifies CASSFRRSTQYF. The chain is built from TRBV28 and TRBJ2-3, with D unclear. The germline V gene has CDR1 MDHEN and CDR2 SYDVKM. This CDR3 comprises 12 residues. Trimming left V 3 bases short and J 8 bases short, with 9 bases between.

CDR3 amino acids: CSGYREMNTEAFF. DNA of the CDR3: TGCAGCGGATACCGGGAGATGAACACTGAAGCTTTCTTT. V is TRBV29-1 and J is TRBJ1-1; D call uncertain. V lost 7 bases, J lost 0 bases, and 12 bases lay in between. The CDR3 loop spans 13 amino acids. The germline V gene has CDR1 SQVTM and CDR2 ANQGSEA.

The DNA for the CDR3 is TGTGCCAGCAGCTCCCGACAGGGGCAAAGTGAGCAGTTCTTC. Translating gives CASSSRQGQSEQFF. The V gene is TRBV11-3, the J gene TRBJ2-1, with TRBD1 matching 8 bases. The germline V gene encodes CDR1 SGHNT and CDR2 YENEEA. CDR3 length equals 14 residues. V shed 4 bases, J shed 9 bases, and the junction held 8 bases outside the gene matches.

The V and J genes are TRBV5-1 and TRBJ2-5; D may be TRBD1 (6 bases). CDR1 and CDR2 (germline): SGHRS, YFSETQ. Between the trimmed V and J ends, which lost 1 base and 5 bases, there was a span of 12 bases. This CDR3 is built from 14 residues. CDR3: CASSLTTGYETQYF. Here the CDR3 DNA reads TGCGCCAGCAGCTTGACCACAGGGTACGAGACCCAGTACTTC.

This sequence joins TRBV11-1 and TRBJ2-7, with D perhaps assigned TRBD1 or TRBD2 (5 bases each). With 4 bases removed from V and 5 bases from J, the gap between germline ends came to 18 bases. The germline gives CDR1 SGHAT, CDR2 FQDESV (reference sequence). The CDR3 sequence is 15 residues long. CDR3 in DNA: TGTGCCAGCAGCTCTTGGGACCTCACGGTCCACGAGCAGTACTTC. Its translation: CASSSWDLTVHEQYF. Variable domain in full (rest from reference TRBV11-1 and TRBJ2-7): EAEVAQSPRYKITEKSQAVAFWCDPISGHATLYWYRQILGQGPELLVQFQDESVVDDSQLPKDRFSAERLKGVDSTLKIQPAELGDSAMYLCASSSWDLTVHEQYFGPGTRLTVT.

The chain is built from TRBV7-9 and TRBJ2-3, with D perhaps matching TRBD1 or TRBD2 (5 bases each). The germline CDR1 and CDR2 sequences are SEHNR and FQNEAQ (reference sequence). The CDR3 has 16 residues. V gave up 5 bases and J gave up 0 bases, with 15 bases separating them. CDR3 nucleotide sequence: TGTGCCAGCAGCCCACTAGGGGTGACTAGCACAGATACGCAGTATTTT. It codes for CASSPLGVTSTDTQYF.

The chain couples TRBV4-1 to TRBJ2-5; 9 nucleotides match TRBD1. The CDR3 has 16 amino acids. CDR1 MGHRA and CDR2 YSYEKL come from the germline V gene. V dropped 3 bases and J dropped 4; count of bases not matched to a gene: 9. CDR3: CASSQEQGAMGETQYF. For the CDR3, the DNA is TGCGCCAGCAGCCAGGAACAGGGGGCGATGGGAGAGACCCAGTACTTC.

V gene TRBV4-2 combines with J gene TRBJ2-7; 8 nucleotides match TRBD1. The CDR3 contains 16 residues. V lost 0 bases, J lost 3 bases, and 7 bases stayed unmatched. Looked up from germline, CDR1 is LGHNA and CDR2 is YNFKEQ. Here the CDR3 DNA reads TGTGCCAGCAGCCAAGATCCGTCAGGGGGCAGCTACGAGCAGTACTTC. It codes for CASSQDPSGGSYEQYF.

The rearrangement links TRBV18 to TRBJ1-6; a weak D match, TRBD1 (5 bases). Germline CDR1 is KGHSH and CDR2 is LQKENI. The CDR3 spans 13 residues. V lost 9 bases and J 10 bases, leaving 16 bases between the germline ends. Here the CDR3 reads CASAYTDSSPLHF. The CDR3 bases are TGTGCCAGTGCCTATACCGACAGCTCACCCCTCCACTTT.

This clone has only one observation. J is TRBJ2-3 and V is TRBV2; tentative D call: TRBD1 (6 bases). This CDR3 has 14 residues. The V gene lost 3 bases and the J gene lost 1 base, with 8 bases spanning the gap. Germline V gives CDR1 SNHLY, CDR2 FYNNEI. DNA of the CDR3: TGTGCCAGCAGTGAGCGACAGGGCACAGATACGCAGTATTTT. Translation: CASSERQGTDTQYF. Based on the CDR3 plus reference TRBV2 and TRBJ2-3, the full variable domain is EPEVTQTPSHQVTQMGQEVILRCVPISNHLYFYWYRQILGQKVEFLVSFYNNEISEKSEIFDDQFSVERPDGSNFTLKIRSTKLEDSAMYFCASSERQGTDTQYFGPGTRLTVL.

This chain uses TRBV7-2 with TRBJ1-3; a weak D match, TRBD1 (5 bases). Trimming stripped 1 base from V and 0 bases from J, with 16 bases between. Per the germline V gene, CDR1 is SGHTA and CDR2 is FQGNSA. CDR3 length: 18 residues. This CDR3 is CASSLVGQGPDSGNTIYF. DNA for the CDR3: TGTGCCAGCAGCTTAGTTGGGCAGGGACCGGACTCTGGAAACACCATATATTTT.

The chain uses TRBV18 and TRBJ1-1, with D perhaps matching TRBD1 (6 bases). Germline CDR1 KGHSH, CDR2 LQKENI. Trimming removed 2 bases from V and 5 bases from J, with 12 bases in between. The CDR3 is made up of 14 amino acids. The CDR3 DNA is TGTGCCAGCTCACCAACGACAGGACCAACTGAAGCTTTCTTT. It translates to CASSPTTGPTEAFF.

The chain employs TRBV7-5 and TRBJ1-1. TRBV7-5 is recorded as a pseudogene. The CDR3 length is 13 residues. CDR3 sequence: CVKVSLVCTEAFF. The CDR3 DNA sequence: TGTGTCAAGGTCTCCTTGGTATGCACTGAAGCTTTCTTT.

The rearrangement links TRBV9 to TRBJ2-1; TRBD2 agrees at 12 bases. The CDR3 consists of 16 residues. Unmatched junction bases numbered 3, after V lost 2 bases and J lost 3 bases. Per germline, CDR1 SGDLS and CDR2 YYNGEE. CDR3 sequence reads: CASSVTSGGNYNEQFF. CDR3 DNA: TGTGCCAGCAGCGTTACTAGCGGGGGGAACTACAATGAGCAGTTCTTC.

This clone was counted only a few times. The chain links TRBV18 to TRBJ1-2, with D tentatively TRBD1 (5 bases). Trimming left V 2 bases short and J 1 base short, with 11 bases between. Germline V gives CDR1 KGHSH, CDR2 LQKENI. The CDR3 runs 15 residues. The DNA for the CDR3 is TGTGCCAGCTCACCATCGTTGGGGGGTAACTATGGCTACACCTTC. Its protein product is CASSPSLGGNYGYTF.

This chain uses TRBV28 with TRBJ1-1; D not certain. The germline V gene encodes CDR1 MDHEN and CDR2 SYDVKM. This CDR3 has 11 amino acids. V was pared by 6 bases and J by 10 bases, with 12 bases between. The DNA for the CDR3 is TGTGCCAGCAGGCAGATCCGAGGAGCTTTCTTT. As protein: CASRQIRGAFF.